The 13 T cell receptor beta chains reported below all come from one sample, sequenced in a study of control samples from healthy donors and cancer patients. Only in-frame clones appear in the TCRdb table, and some are missing; sequencing was by immunoSEQ multiplex PCR. The sample yields 65,000 to 70,000 clones, 75% to 90% seen once. The sequencing input was PBMCs. These receptors all come from a woman aged 45-65 years with lung cancer.

This chain connects TRBV2 to TRBJ2-2; D is uncertain. Germline CDR1 and CDR2: SNHLY and FYNNEI. The CDR3 runs 16 residues. The V end was cut by 2 bases, the J end by 0 bases, with 10 bases between. The CDR3 DNA follows: TGTGCCAGCAGTGAATTCACAGTGCCGAACACCGGGGAGCTGTTTTTT. It yields the protein CASSEFTVPNTGELFF.

V and J are TRBV5-1 and TRBJ2-7; TRBD1 matches at 8 bases. Trimming cost V 5 bases and J 6 bases; bases outside gene matches: 4. The V gene's germline CDR1 is SGHRS and CDR2 YFSETQ. This CDR3 has 12 residues. As DNA, the CDR3 is TGCGCCAGCAGTCCGACAGGGGCCGAGCAGTACTTC. This encodes CASSPTGAEQYF.

This chain links TRBV5-1 with TRBJ2-5, with D perhaps matching TRBD1 (6 bases). Per the germline V gene, CDR1 is SGHRS and CDR2 is YFSETQ. V lost 0 bases and J lost 5, with 11 bases in between. CDR3 length: 14 residues. CDR3 nucleotides: TGCGCCAGCAGCTTGGGTGCAGGGGTCGAGACCCAGTACTTC. Encoded protein: CASSLGAGVETQYF.

As regards this clone: At the DNA level, this CDR3 is encoded by other sequences in the same sample as well. V gene TRBV6-5 combines with J gene TRBJ2-7; no reliable D call. Germline V gene data show CDR1 as MNHEY and CDR2 as SVGAGI. Between the trimmed V and J ends, which lost 2 bases and 1 base, there was a span of 6 bases. CDR3 length: 13 residues. For the CDR3, the DNA is TGTGCCAGCAGTTACAGATCATCCTACGAGCAGTACTTC. As protein: CASSYRSSYEQYF.

This sequence joins TRBV10-3 and TRBJ1-2, with TRBD1 identical over 7 bases. Germline V lookup: CDR1 ENHRY, CDR2 SYGVKD. This CDR3 region has 15 residues. The J segment lost 5 bases and the V segment lost 2 bases, leaving 8 bases of the junction unmatched. This CDR3 is CAISEGTAALYGYTF. In nucleotides, the CDR3 is TGTGCCATCAGTGAGGGGACAGCCGCTCTATATGGCTACACCTTC.

This chain links TRBV5-1 with TRBJ1-2; 10 nucleotides agree with TRBD1. V trimming: 3 bases; J trimming: 10 bases; junction bases outside the gene matches: 12. Germline V gives CDR1 SGHRS, CDR2 YFSETQ. CDR3 size: 15 residues. CDR3 bases: TGCGCCAGCAGCTCAAGCACCGGGACAGGGGCAGACTACACCTTC. Amino acids: CASSSSTGTGADYTF.

This clone appeared a few times. The gene calls are TRBV7-8 and TRBJ1-1, with D unclear. Germline V lookup: CDR1 SGHVS, CDR2 FQNEAQ. The CDR3 extends over 14 amino acids. Between the trimmed V and J ends, which lost 5 bases and 4 bases, there was a span of 14 bases. This chain's CDR3 is CASSPAGLVTEAFF. The CDR3 DNA reads as TGTGCCAGCAGCCCTGCGGGCCTGGTCACTGAAGCTTTCTTT. Filled out from reference TRBV7-8 and TRBJ1-1, the complete variable domain reads GAGVSQSPRYKVAKRGQDVALRCDPISGHVSLFWYQQALGQGPEFLTYFQNEAQLDKSGLPSDRFFAERPEGSVSTLKIQRTQQEDSAVYLCASSPAGLVTEAFFGQGTRLTVV.

This clone came up once. The V call is TRBV28, the J call TRBJ2-1; maybe TRBD2 (6 bases). Germline V gene lookup returns CDR1 MDHEN and CDR2 SYDVKM. CDR3 size: 19 residues. Trimming removed 7 bases at V and 0 bases at J, with 25 bases between. The CDR3 sequence: CASMGWGEQTQSSYNEQFF. CDR3 DNA sequence: TGTGCCAGCATGGGTTGGGGGGAACAAACCCAGAGCTCCTACAATGAGCAGTTCTTC.

This clone was detected only once. The chain couples TRBV9 to TRBJ2-3; D is unresolved. V gave up 0 bases and J gave up 1 base, with 6 bases separating them. CDR3 length: 14 amino acids. Germline V CDR1 and CDR2: SGDLS, YYNGEE. CDR3 nucleotide sequence: TGTGCCAGCAGCGTAGCTCAGGGCACAGATACGCAGTATTTT. It is translated as CASSVAQGTDTQYF. Supplemented by reference TRBV9 and TRBJ2-3, the full variable domain reads DSGVTQTPKHLITATGQRVTLRCSPRSGDLSVYWYQQSLDQGLQFLIQYYNGEERAKGNILERFSAQQFPDLHSELNLSSLELGDSALYFCASSVAQGTDTQYFGPGTRLTVL.

The chain is built from TRBV6-2 or TRBV6-3 and TRBJ2-3; the match to TRBD1 covers 7 bases. This CDR3 contains 16 residues. The junction had 6 bases not matched to a gene; V was cut back by 0 bases and J by 3 bases. Germline V gene data show CDR1 as MNHEY and CDR2 as SVGEGT. CDR3 in amino acids: CASSYSKGQRTDTQYF. The CDR3 DNA reads as TGTGCCAGCAGTTACTCAAAGGGACAGAGAACAGATACGCAGTATTTT.

The V and J genes are TRBV3-1 (or the pseudogene TRBV3-2) and TRBJ1-1; D not resolved. Trimming took off 4 bases at V and 0 bases at J, with 9 bases between the two ends. The length of the CDR3 is 14 residues. Germline V CDR1 and CDR2: LGHDT, YNNKEL (reference sequence). This CDR3 reads CASSPDGLNTEAFF. In DNA, the CDR3 is TGTGCCAGCAGCCCGGACGGACTGAACACTGAAGCTTTCTTT.

V is TRBV5-1 and J is TRBJ2-5; 9 bases match TRBD2. The CDR3 is made up of 14 amino acids. From germline, CDR1 is SGHRS and CDR2 YFSETQ. J lost 4 bases, V lost 4 bases, and 5 bases had no gene match. The CDR3 spells CASSGASGAETQYF. CDR3 DNA: TGCGCCAGCAGCGGGGCTAGCGGGGCAGAGACCCAGTACTTC.

The chain uses TRBV30 and TRBJ1-2, with TRBD1 identical over 9 bases. CDR3 size: 13 residues. J was trimmed by 4 bases and V by 1 base; bases with no gene match: 1. CDR1 and CDR2 (germline): GTSNPN, SVGIG (reference sequence). The CDR3 sequence is CAWSDRGLYGYTF. In DNA form, the CDR3 reads TGTGCCTGGAGTGACAGGGGGCTCTATGGCTACACCTTC.